A single sample is the source of the 30 T cell receptor beta chains below, sequenced in a study of blood T cell repertoires in COVID-19. Using immunoSEQ multiplex PCR, the repertoire was profiled, and TCRdb retains in-frame clones only, with some absent. The sample contains some 170,000 clones, approximately 88% of which appear only once. Material for sequencing was peripheral blood. The receptors shown here come from a woman between 35 and 50 years old with COVID-19, enrolled during active disease.

This clone was counted a few times. This sequence joins TRBV10-1 and TRBJ1-1; TRBD1 is a possible D gene (6 bases). Germline V gives CDR1 WNHNN, CDR2 SYGVQD (reference sequence). With 1 base removed from V and 3 bases from J, the gap between germline ends came to 18 bases. The CDR3 loop spans 17 amino acids. This chain's CDR3 is CASSEWAGGGSDTEAFF. CDR3 DNA sequence: TGCGCCAGCAGTGAGTGGGCTGGGGGGGGCAGCGACACTGAAGCTTTCTTT.

Worth noting for this clone: A junction boundary mismatches the germline segment, possibly from a read error. J is TRBJ1-2 and V is TRBV5-1; D is ambiguous. Germline CDR1 SGHRS, CDR2 YFSETQ. The CDR3 runs 14 residues. The CDR3 loop reads CASSLAAGVYGYTF. The CDR3 bases are TGCGCCAGCAGCTTGGCGGCGGGAGTCTATGGCTACACCTTT.

The chain has TRBV2 and TRBJ2-7; D perhaps matches TRBD1 (5 bases). CDR1 SNHLY and CDR2 FYNNEI come from the germline V gene. V lost 3 bases and J lost 2, with 14 bases in between. The CDR3 spans 15 residues. The CDR3 loop reads CASSESQLGAYEQYF. CDR3 nucleotide sequence: TGTGCCAGCAGTGAGAGCCAGCTAGGGGCCTACGAGCAGTACTTC.

The V and J genes are TRBV27 and TRBJ2-6; D is perhaps TRBD1 (6 bases). Germline CDR1 MNHEY, CDR2 SMNVEV (reference sequence). This CDR3 is 15 amino acids long. Trimming removed 5 bases at V and 2 bases at J, with 10 bases between. The CDR3, as DNA: TGTGCCAGCAGTGTCACAGGGACTGGGGCCAACGTCCTGACTTTC. Its protein is CASSVTGTGANVLTF.

The V call is TRBV18, the J call TRBJ2-7; TRBD2 matches at 10 bases. This CDR3 is built from 15 residues. The germline V gene has CDR1 KGHSH and CDR2 LQKENI. The J segment lost 3 bases and the V segment lost 2 bases, leaving 4 bases of the junction unmatched. In nucleotides, the CDR3 is TGTGCCAGCTCACCAGGGACTAGCGAAGGCTACGAGCAGTACTTC. Translating it yields CASSPGTSEGYEQYF.

The rearrangement joins TRBV4-1 to TRBJ1-5, with D maybe TRBD1 (5 bases). Trimming removed 1 base from V and 0 bases from J, with 7 bases in between. From germline, CDR1 is MGHRA and CDR2 YSYEKL. There are 15 residues in the CDR3. This chain's CDR3 is CASSQVDNSNQPQHF. CDR3 DNA: TGCGCCAGCAGCCAAGTGGACAATAGCAATCAGCCCCAGCATTTT.

The chain recombines TRBV18 with TRBJ1-1, with 7 bases aligning to TRBD1. With 5 bases clipped from V and 1 base from J, the junction kept 1 base outside the gene matches. Germline CDR1 reads KGHSH; CDR2 reads LQKENI. This CDR3 is built from 13 residues. CDR3 residues: CASSGDRNTEAFF. The CDR3 nucleotides are TGTGCCAGCTCAGGGGACAGGAACACTGAAGCTTTCTTT.

This sequence joins TRBV6-5 and TRBJ1-4; D might be TRBD1 (5 bases). Germline V lookup: CDR1 MNHEY, CDR2 SVGAGI. CDR3 size: 15 residues. The V end was cut by 2 bases, the J end by 8 bases, with 15 bases between. The CDR3 sequence: CASSYGGSHGEKLFF. CDR3 bases: TGTGCCAGCAGTTACGGGGGGTCTCATGGAGAAAAACTGTTTTTT.

The chain's CDR3 is CASSRRTGQREQFF. The CDR3 coding sequence is TGTGCCAGCAGTCGCAGGACTGGCCAGAGGGAGCAGTTCTTC. This chain joins TRBV6-5 and TRBJ2-1, with D tentatively TRBD2 (5 bases). The length of the CDR3 is 14 residues. V dropped 5 bases and J dropped 10 bases, with 18 bases sitting between them. Looked up from germline, CDR1 is MNHEY and CDR2 is SVGAGI.

The J gene is TRBJ1-5, the V gene TRBV2; D is perhaps TRBD1 (6 bases). Trimming shortened V by 4 bases and J by 7 bases, and 14 bases separated the two germline ends. The CDR3 runs to 14 residues. Germline lookup yields CDR1 SNHLY and CDR2 FYNNEI. This CDR3 reads CASSGPTGRQPQHF. In DNA, the CDR3 is TGTGCCAGCAGTGGCCCCACAGGGCGACAGCCCCAGCATTTT.

The chain recombines TRBV6-5 with TRBJ1-5; the D gene is possibly TRBD1 (5 bases). Germline V gene sequence: CDR1 MNHEY, CDR2 SVGAGI. Trimming removed 4 bases at V and 4 bases at J, with 8 bases between. The CDR3 contains 13 residues. The CDR3 is CASSSGRNQPQHF. DNA for the CDR3: TGTGCCAGCAGTTCAGGGCGGAATCAGCCCCAGCATTTT.

This rearrangement joins TRBV5-4 to TRBJ2-3, with D hard to call. This CDR3 region has 12 residues. The germline gives CDR1 SGHNT, CDR2 YYREEE (reference sequence). Trimming left V 4 bases short and J 4 bases short, with 7 bases between. The CDR3 loop reads CASSVAADTQYF. CDR3 bases: TGTGCCAGCAGCGTCGCGGCAGATACGCAGTATTTT.

The rearrangement joins TRBV2 to TRBJ1-4; D uncertain. The CDR3 runs to 15 residues. Germline V gene lookup returns CDR1 SNHLY and CDR2 FYNNEI. Trimming shortened V by 5 bases and J by 2 bases, and 12 bases separated the two germline ends. The CDR3 DNA reads as TGTGCCAGCAGTTTCCCAAGGGAGACTAATGAAAAACTGTTTTTT. It yields the protein CASSFPRETNEKLFF.

V gene TRBV6-5 combines with J gene TRBJ1-1; D might be TRBD1 (6 bases). V was cut by 6 bases and J by 1 base, with 12 bases left in between. This CDR3 has 14 residues. Per germline, CDR1 MNHEY and CDR2 SVGAGI. The CDR3 region is CASRTGGPNTEAFF. CDR3 DNA sequence: TGTGCCAGCAGGACTGGGGGCCCGAACACTGAAGCTTTCTTT.

This rearrangement joins TRBV3-1 (or the pseudogene TRBV3-2) to TRBJ2-7, with a weak D call TRBD2 (6 bases). The CDR3 runs 14 residues. Germline-derived CDR1 and CDR2 are LGHDT and YNNKEL (reference sequence). V lost 4 bases and J lost 7, with 17 bases in between. This CDR3 reads CASSRTMLGAEQYF. As DNA, the CDR3 is TGTGCCAGCAGCCGGACTATGCTGGGTGCGGAGCAGTACTTC.

The V gene is TRBV9, the J gene TRBJ1-1; 7 bases are a match to TRBD1. J was trimmed by 7 bases and V by 0 bases; bases with no gene match: 6. From germline, CDR1 is SGDLS and CDR2 YYNGEE. This CDR3 has 14 residues. The CDR3 loop reads CASSVEPGQREAFF. The CDR3 DNA is TGTGCCAGCAGCGTAGAACCGGGACAGCGTGAAGCTTTCTTT.

The genes are TRBV9 and TRBJ1-3; TRBD1 aligns across 9 bases. This CDR3 spans 16 amino acids. The J segment lost 2 bases and the V segment lost 1 base, leaving 4 bases of the junction unmatched. Per the germline V gene, CDR1 is SGDLS and CDR2 is YYNGEE. The CDR3 reads CASSVTGTGPGNTIYF. The CDR3 DNA follows: TGTGCCAGCAGCGTAACCGGGACAGGGCCTGGAAACACCATATATTTT.

This clone appeared a few times. The rearrangement links TRBV7-6 to TRBJ1-1, with D perhaps matching TRBD1 (5 bases). This CDR3 region has 13 residues. Deletions cut 5 bases from V and 5 bases from J, with 12 bases between. Germline CDR1 is SGHVS and CDR2 is FNYEAQ. The CDR3 here is CASSPGRGTEAFF. The CDR3 bases are TGTGCCAGCAGCCCAGGGAGGGGTACTGAAGCTTTCTTT.

The chain joins TRBV3-1 (or the pseudogene TRBV3-2) to TRBJ1-4; no clear D gene. Looked up from germline, CDR1 is LGHDT and CDR2 is YNNKEL (reference sequence). V lost 0 bases and J lost 10, with 12 bases in between. The CDR3 runs to 14 residues. Written as DNA, the CDR3 is TGTGCCAGCAGCCAAGATCTGAGGGCGGGAAAACTGTTTTTT. Translation gives CASSQDLRAGKLFF.

V is TRBV3-1 (or the pseudogene TRBV3-2) and J is TRBJ1-2, with 8 bases identical to TRBD1. Germline V gene data show CDR1 as LGHDT and CDR2 as YNNKEL (reference sequence). The CDR3 spans 16 residues. J gave up 3 bases and V 3 bases, and 9 bases lay outside the gene matches. CDR3 protein: CASSQRGGQGDYGYTF. The CDR3 bases are TGTGCCAGCAGCCAGAGGGGAGGACAGGGCGACTATGGCTACACCTTC.

The chain has TRBV6-6 and TRBJ1-5, with D unresolved. Deletions cut 0 bases from V and 2 bases from J, with 5 bases between. This CDR3 is 14 amino acids long. Germline V gives CDR1 MNHNY, CDR2 SVGAGI (reference sequence). The CDR3 DNA follows: TGTGCCAGCAGTTACTCAGAGGGCAATCAGCCCCAGCATTTT. Protein product: CASSYSEGNQPQHF.

The genes are TRBV5-1 and TRBJ2-7, with D possibly TRBD1 on 5 matching bases. The V end lost 4 bases, the J end lost 2 bases, and 13 bases lay between the germline ends. Germline CDR1 SGHRS, CDR2 YFSETQ. The CDR3 has 14 amino acids. Written as DNA, the CDR3 is TGCGCCAGCAGCCTCCGACAGAGAGCCTACGAGCAGTACTTC. This translates into CASSLRQRAYEQYF.

Only one count was recorded for this clone. The V and J genes are TRBV6-2 or TRBV6-3 and TRBJ1-6, with a weak D call TRBD1 (6 bases). Germline loops: CDR1 MNHEY, CDR2 SVGEGT. This CDR3 is built from 17 residues. The V gene lost 4 bases and the J gene lost 7 bases, with 20 bases spanning the gap. CDR3 DNA sequence: TGTGCCAGCAGTTTTATCCTTCCGACAGGCCACAATTCACCCCTCCACTTT. This translates into CASSFILPTGHNSPLHF.

The chain employs TRBV19 and TRBJ2-1; D remains ambiguous. Germline V gene sequence: CDR1 LNHDA, CDR2 SQIVND (reference sequence). This CDR3 contains 13 residues. Trimming pared 0 bases from V and 12 bases from J, leaving 12 bases between. The CDR3: CASSIDSGSVQFF. Here the CDR3 DNA reads TGTGCCAGTAGTATAGATTCCGGGTCTGTGCAGTTCTTC. The full variable domain, completed using reference TRBV19 and TRBJ2-1, is DGGITQSPKYLFRKEGQNVTLSCEQNLNHDAMYWYRQDPGQGLRLIYYSQIVNDFQKGDIAEGYSVSREKKESFPLTVTSAQKNPTAFYLCASSIDSGSVQFFGPGTRLTVL.

The chain combines TRBV29-1 with TRBJ1-2; D is perhaps TRBD1 (5 bases). CDR1 and CDR2 from the germline V gene are SQVTM and ANQGSEA. CDR3 size: 14 residues. V was trimmed by 3 bases and J by 7 bases, leaving 18 bases between them. Here the CDR3 DNA reads TGCAGCGTTGAGTCTCCCGGGACTTTCCCTGGCTACACCTTC. Amino acid sequence: CSVESPGTFPGYTF.

This rearrangement joins TRBV3-1 (or the pseudogene TRBV3-2) to TRBJ1-1; no definite D call. From germline, CDR1 is LGHDT and CDR2 YNNKEL (reference sequence). Trimming cost V 0 bases and J 2 bases, with 4 bases left between them. The length of the CDR3 is 13 residues. In DNA, the CDR3 is TGTGCCAGCAGCCAAGACTCTAACACTGAAGCTTTCTTT. It translates to CASSQDSNTEAFF.

The chain uses TRBV5-4 and TRBJ2-3, with TRBD1 matching over 7 bases. CDR1 is SGHNT, CDR2 YYREEE, per germline (reference sequence). The CDR3 extends over 16 amino acids. Germline trimming cut 5 bases from V and 5 bases from J; bases unmatched to any gene: 14. CDR3: CASSHKIDRVGDTQYF. CDR3 nucleotide sequence: TGTGCCAGCAGTCATAAAATTGACAGGGTGGGAGATACGCAGTATTTT.

The chain uses TRBV12-3 or TRBV12-4 and TRBJ2-7; the D is unclear. V lost 3 bases, J lost 3 bases, and 6 bases lay in between. The CDR3 loop spans 12 amino acids. CDR3 sequence reads: CASSFVHYEQYF. The CDR3 DNA sequence: TGTGCCAGCAGTTTCGTACACTACGAGCAGTACTTC.

The chain is built from TRBV5-1 and TRBJ2-5; a weak D match, TRBD2 (8 bases). CDR1 SGHRS and CDR2 YFSETQ come from the germline V gene. The CDR3 extends over 16 amino acids. V lost 3 bases and J lost 5, with 20 bases in between. The CDR3 DNA reads as TGCGCCAGCAGCTCTTCTTCGGGAGGGGGCTGGGAGACCCAGTACTTC. Residues: CASSSSSGGGWETQYF.

This clone showed up just once. The chain recombines TRBV5-1 with TRBJ1-4; D unclear. Germline CDR1 SGHRS, CDR2 YFSETQ. This CDR3 has 15 residues. V gave up 4 bases and J gave up 8 bases, with 18 bases separating them. The CDR3 DNA sequence: TGCGCCAGCAGCCCTACCCAAAATTCCGGGGAAAAACTGTTTTTT. The encoded protein is CASSPTQNSGEKLFF.